Each of the 17 T cell receptor beta chains below was sequenced from the same sample in a study of T cell repertoires in cytomegalovirus infection. From the reads, TCRdb called clonotypes with MiXCR, one entry per CDR3 protein. The table lists roughly 500,000 distinct CDR3 sequences, 16% of them singletons. Sequenced input: CD8+ T cells from PBMCs. The source of these receptors is a human donor in good health (CMV status not recorded). Some clones in this sample may be carry-over from other donors' samples.

This clonotype appeared many times. Here the CDR3 DNA reads TGTGCCAGCCCTTACCCAGATACGCAGTATTTT. Protein product: CASPYPDTQYF. The rearrangement links TRBV7-9 to TRBJ2-3; D is uncertain. Germline loops: CDR1 SEHNR, CDR2 FQNEAQ (reference sequence). V lost 8 bases and J 4 bases, leaving 7 bases between the germline ends. The CDR3 covers 11 residues.

This clonotype was seen ten or more times. The CDR3 loop is CASSSLTGETEAFF. The CDR3 DNA reads TGTGCCAGCAGTTCGCTGACAGGGGAGACTGAAGCTTTCTTT. The chain employs TRBV6-5 and TRBJ1-1, with 8 nucleotides matching TRBD1. From germline, CDR1 is MNHEY and CDR2 SVGAGI. The junction had 6 bases not matched to a gene; V was cut back by 4 bases and J by 5 bases. The CDR3 loop spans 14 amino acids.

This clonotype was counted many times. The V gene is TRBV7-6, the J gene TRBJ2-1; D is possibly TRBD2 (6 bases). CDR3 length: 15 amino acids. Germline loops: CDR1 SGHVS, CDR2 FNYEAQ. V was trimmed by 5 bases and J by 4 bases, leaving 15 bases between them. DNA of the CDR3: TGTGCCAGCAGCCCCGAGCCGGGGGAGTACAATGAGCAGTTCTTC. Residues: CASSPEPGEYNEQFF.

CDR3 bases: TGTGCCAGTAGTTATCCCATGGGCAGCGAGAACACTGAAGCTTTCTTT. Translation gives CASSYPMGSENTEAFF. The chain carries TRBV19 and TRBJ1-1; D remains ambiguous. The V end was cut by 5 bases, the J end by 1 base, with 17 bases between. In germline, CDR1 is LNHDA, CDR2 SQIVND (reference sequence). The CDR3 extends over 16 amino acids. The full variable domain, its missing parts supplied by reference TRBV19 and TRBJ1-1, is DGGITQSPKYLFRKEGQNVTLSCEQNLNHDAMYWYRQDPGQGLRLIYYSQIVNDFQKGDIAEGYSVSREKKESFPLTVTSAQKNPTAFYLCASSYPMGSENTEAFFGQGTRLTVV.

Many counts were recorded for this clonotype. The chain employs TRBV11-2 and TRBJ2-1; 11 bases are a match to TRBD2. Trimming cost V 1 base and J 0 bases; bases outside gene matches: 5. Germline V gives CDR1 SGHAT, CDR2 FQNNGV. CDR3 length equals 18 residues. Here the CDR3 reads CASSLASGRLSSYNEQFF. In DNA, the CDR3 is TGTGCCAGCAGCTTAGCTAGCGGGAGGCTTAGCTCCTACAATGAGCAGTTCTTC.

V is TRBV20-1 and J is TRBJ2-7; D possibly corresponds to TRBD2 (6 bases). The germline CDR1 and CDR2 sequences are DFQATT and SNEGSKA (reference sequence). The CDR3 totals 13 residues. With 1 base removed from V and 0 bases from J, the gap between germline ends came to 7 bases. CDR3 loop: CSARGGDSYEQYF. The CDR3 bases are TGCAGTGCTAGAGGCGGGGACTCCTACGAGCAGTACTTC.

Many counts were recorded for this clonotype. The genes are TRBV12-3 or TRBV12-4 and TRBJ2-7; 8 nucleotides agree with TRBD2. This CDR3 has 14 amino acids. The V gene end was trimmed by 2 bases and the J gene end by 3 bases; junction bases not matched to a gene: 3. The chain's CDR3 is CASSLLAGFYEQYF. The CDR3 DNA reads TGTGCCAGCAGTTTATTAGCGGGGTTCTACGAGCAGTACTTC.

The table lists this clonotype with a few counts. The chain carries TRBV5-4 and TRBJ2-7; TRBD2 matches at 15 bases. The CDR3 runs to 15 residues. V lost 4 bases and J lost 9; bases outside the gene matches: 8. Germline assignment: CDR1 SGHNT and CDR2 YYREEE (reference sequence). In DNA, the CDR3 is TGTGCCAGCAGCACCGGACTAGCGGGAGGGCCGGGGCAGTACTTC. Protein product: CASSTGLAGGPGQYF.

This chain uses TRBV5-6 with TRBJ1-1; weak D call: TRBD1 (5 bases). V dropped 4 bases and J dropped 0 bases, with 22 bases sitting between them. CDR1 and CDR2 (germline): SGHDT, YYEEEE. The CDR3 runs to 18 residues. CDR3 in amino acids: CASSHDQGPGFMNTEAFF. Here the CDR3 DNA reads TGTGCCAGCAGCCATGATCAGGGCCCTGGGTTTATGAACACTGAAGCTTTCTTT. The whole variable domain, remainder taken from reference TRBV5-6 and TRBJ1-1, is DAGVTQSPTHLIKTRGQQVTLRCSPKSGHDTVSWYQQALGQGPQFIFQYYEEEERQRGNFPDRFSGHQFPNYSSELNVNALLLGDSALYLCASSHDQGPGFMNTEAFFGQGTRLTVV.

The table lists this clonotype with many counts. The chain links TRBV5-1 to TRBJ2-1; 15 bases align to TRBD2. Germline assignment: CDR1 SGHRS and CDR2 YFSETQ. Germline trimming cut 4 bases from V and 5 bases from J; bases unmatched to any gene: 7. The CDR3 contains 17 residues. CDR3 residues: CASSRTSGRAAHNEQFF. CDR3 DNA sequence: TGCGCCAGCAGCAGGACTAGCGGGAGGGCGGCCCACAATGAGCAGTTCTTC.

A note on this clonotype: A much more abundant neighbour one base away suggests this may be a read error. It is likely a read error, because the conserved phenylalanine at the end of the CDR3 is missing. The chain has TRBV10-3 and TRBJ2-7; D is unclear. The germline CDR1 and CDR2 sequences are ENHRY and SYGVKD. V lost 0 bases to trimming and J lost 5 bases, with 5 bases between them. The CDR3 is made up of 12 amino acids. DNA for the CDR3: TGTGCCATCAGTGAGTCTAACCACGAGCAGTACTTA. The encoded protein is CAISESNHEQYL.

This clonotype was observed at least ten times. The chain recombines TRBV11-2 with TRBJ2-1; D gene unclear. The CDR3 loop spans 15 amino acids. Germline assignment: CDR1 SGHAT and CDR2 FQNNGV. Trimming cost V 3 bases and J 5 bases, with 14 bases left between them. CDR3 residues: CASSFLVGPDNEQFF. The CDR3, as DNA: TGTGCCAGCAGCTTCCTTGTCGGACCCGACAATGAGCAGTTCTTC.

This clonotype was recorded once. Being one base from a much bigger clone, this may be a read error. A read error is likely, as this CDR3 ends without the conserved phenylalanine or tryptophan. The V call is TRBV19, the J call TRBJ1-2; TRBD1 is a possible D gene (5 bases). This CDR3 is 14 amino acids long. V was clipped by 5 bases and J by 2 bases, with 12 bases between them. The V gene's germline CDR1 is LNHDA and CDR2 SQIVND (reference sequence). The CDR3 sequence: CASSPLTVNYGYTL. CDR3 sequence (DNA): TGTGCCAGTAGTCCGCTGACAGTCAACTATGGCTACACCTTA.

This clonotype appeared many times. This chain joins TRBV7-9 and TRBJ2-7; TRBD1 agrees at 12 bases. Germline V CDR1 and CDR2: SEHNR, FQNEAQ (reference sequence). Losses at the gene ends were 7 bases for V and 5 bases for J; bases not matched to a gene: 9. The CDR3 extends over 15 amino acids. CDR3 nucleotide sequence: TGTGCCAGCACTTTGACCGGGACAGGGGGCAACGAGCAGTACTTC. As protein: CASTLTGTGGNEQYF. The variable domain in full, completed from reference TRBV7-9 and TRBJ2-7, reads DTGVSQNPRHKITKRGQNVTFRCDPISEHNRLYWYRQTLGQGPEFLTYFQNEAQLEKSRLLSDRFSAERPKGSFSTLEIQRTEQGDSAMYLCASTLTGTGGNEQYFGPGTRLTVT.

This clonotype was detected ten times or more. The V gene is TRBV28, the J gene TRBJ1-5; a weak D match, TRBD1 (6 bases). Deletions cut 6 bases from V and 0 bases from J, with 18 bases between. This CDR3 comprises 17 residues. Looked up from germline, CDR1 is MDHEN and CDR2 is SYDVKM. The CDR3 sequence: CASSATGGGDSNQPQHF. The CDR3 nucleotides read TGTGCCAGCAGCGCGACAGGTGGGGGGGATAGCAATCAGCCCCAGCATTTT. Variable domain in full (rest from reference TRBV28 and TRBJ1-5): DVKVTQSSRYLVKRTGEKVFLECVQDMDHENMFWYRQDPGLGLRLIYFSYDVKMKEKGDIPEGYSVSREKKERFSLILESASTNQTSMYLCASSATGGGDSNQPQHFGDGTRLSIL.

As concerns this clonotype: This sequence may be a read error, since a much larger clone differs from it by one base. V usage is TRBV28 and J usage is TRBJ2-1, with 7 bases fitting TRBD2. Trimming took 2 bases from V and 5 from J; bases not matched to a gene: 3. Germline CDR1 reads MDHEN; CDR2 reads SYDVKM. This CDR3 has 14 amino acids. CDR3 nucleotide sequence: TGTGCCAGCAGTTTACTAGCGGAGAACAATGAGCAGTTCTTC. Amino acids: CASSLLAENNEQFF.

This clonotype was found many times. V is TRBV28 and J is TRBJ2-7, with D possibly TRBD2 on 5 matching bases. Germline-derived CDR1 and CDR2 are MDHEN and SYDVKM. The CDR3 loop spans 13 amino acids. V lost 7 bases to trimming and J lost 0 bases, with 10 bases between them. The CDR3 DNA reads TGTGCCAGCAAGAGCGGTGCCTCCTACGAGCAGTACTTC. As protein: CASKSGASYEQYF.